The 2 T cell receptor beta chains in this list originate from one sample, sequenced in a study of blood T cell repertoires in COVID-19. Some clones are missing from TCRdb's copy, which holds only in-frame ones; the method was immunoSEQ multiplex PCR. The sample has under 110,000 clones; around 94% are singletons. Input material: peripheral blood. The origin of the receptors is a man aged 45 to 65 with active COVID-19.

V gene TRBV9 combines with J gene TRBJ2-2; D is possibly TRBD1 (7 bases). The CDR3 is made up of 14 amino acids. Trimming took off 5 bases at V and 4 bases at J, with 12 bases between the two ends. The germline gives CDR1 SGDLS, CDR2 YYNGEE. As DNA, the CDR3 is TGTGCCAGCAGGCTGGAGGGGGCCACCGGGGAGCTGTTTTTT. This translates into CASRLEGATGELFF. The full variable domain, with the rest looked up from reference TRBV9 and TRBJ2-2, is DSGVTQTPKHLITATGQRVTLRCSPRSGDLSVYWYQQSLDQGLQFLIQYYNGEERAKGNILERFSAQQFPDLHSELNLSSLELGDSALYFCASRLEGATGELFFGEGSRLTVL.

CDR3 in amino acids: CASSIPGRGNTEAFF. Written as DNA, the CDR3 is TGTGCCAGTAGTATTCCCGGCCGGGGAAACACTGAAGCTTTCTTT. This chain links TRBV19 with TRBJ1-1; D is unresolved. The CDR3 has 15 residues. The V and J ends lost 3 bases and 2 bases respectively, with 13 bases between them. Germline CDR1 reads LNHDA; CDR2 reads SQIVND (reference sequence).